This T cell receptor beta chain was sequenced for a study of blood T cell repertoires in COVID-19. Study-level background: PBMCs, B-cell-depleted T cells, or T cells provided the cDNA or gDNA that made up the material.

The method was immunoSEQ multiplex PCR; TCRdb's version includes in-frame clones alone and lacks a portion of them. Of 350,000 or so clones listed, 88% are singletons. The cohort comprised adults aged 18 to 89 years residing in around 25 US areas. V lost 8 bases, J lost 0 bases, and 16 bases lay in between. The CDR3 runs 15 residues. Germline CDR1 is MDHEN and CDR2 is SYDVKM. This TCR derives from a woman aged 25 to 45 who had been exposed to COVID-19. The J gene is TRBJ1-2, the V gene TRBV28; tentative D call: TRBD1 (5 bases). The specimen sequenced was PBMCs or T cells enriched from blood (not recorded which). The CDR3 DNA follows: TGTGCCAGCGCGGCAGGGTGGATTGCTAACTATGGCTACACCTTC. Translated: CASAAGWIANYGYTF.